This T cell receptor beta chain stems from a study of cytomegalovirus exposure and HLA in healthy donors (dated 2017 in TCRdb). In the study overall: An earlier analysis of some 600 of the donors reported 250 to 300 Gb of sequence data and 117 million unique TCR beta sequences obtained from about 200 million T cells. Genome-wide SNP genotypes for about three fifths of the roughly 670 donors were used in a later genetic analysis, which treated that subset as a discovery cohort. The later analysis used no new phenotypic data to find candidate immune exposures, relying instead on TCR beta sequences and their occurrence across donors. Among 300 to 500 genotyped donors of the cohort, an average of around 250,000 unique TCR beta nucleotide sequences was sequenced per donor, of which 15% to 20% were non-productive. An early release that covered about 600 HLA-typed donors contained approximately 300 gigabases of sequencing data and around 85 million unique TCR sequences. A later analysis re-examined previously published TCR beta repertoires from around 670 donors and added high-resolution HLA genotyping to investigate patterns of TCR occurrence. In an earlier analysis of roughly 580 of the donors, high-throughput TCR beta sequencing was used to judge whether each TCR beta V gene segment behaved as functional or pseudogenic. Roughly five DR-DQ haplotypes were handled as single units for association and clustering because linkage in the cohort was strong. Every discovery cohort repertoire had been produced on one sequencing platform. A separate validation cohort of roughly 130 different subjects was used in addition to the approximately 700-subject first cohort. Donor age, sex, ethnicity and CMV serostatus were collected together with the repertoire data. Class I and class II HLA loci were covered by the typing at four-digit resolution. Of the roughly 400 genotyped donors, about 84% fell in the genetic ancestry cluster associated with self-reported Caucasian donors. The study combined high-throughput TCR immunosequencing, statistical association of individual TCRs with disease status, and machine learning to predict cytomegalovirus infection status. The study was designed to test whether signatures of past pathogen exposure could be identified by cataloging public T cell receptors. The number of donors typed differed by locus, with about 620-630 for A, B, C, DRB1 and DQB1, around 560 for DQA1, nearly 610 for DPA1, and approximately 470 for DPB1. Using immunosequencing, the study profiled T cell repertoires from 500 to 800 subjects and related those repertoires to cytomegalovirus serostatus.

V is trimmed back by 5 bases and J by 2 bases, and the junction contains 6 bases that no gene match accounts for. From a lookup of the germline V gene, CDR1 and CDR2 are SGHAT and FQNNGV. Spanning cysteine to phenylalanine, the CDR3 consists of 15 amino acids. The retained sequence is limited to the CDR3, 45 bases, with the frame set at the first base. With regard to this clone: Its antigen specificity is not known. No quality values exist for individual bases; no much larger clone is one base distant.

The full study reports these points: In both the original and validation cohorts, the classifier was reported to diagnose cytomegalovirus status with high specificity and sensitivity. A later analysis reported that several top co-occurrence clusters appeared linked to parvovirus B19, influenza, CMV and Epstein-Barr virus. Three of the identified cytomegalovirus-associated TCR beta chains were confirmed in vitro to be specific for cytomegalovirus antigens. According to a later analysis, TCR association rates differed among HLA loci, with DRB1 alleles showing the most associated TCRs and HLA-C alleles showing the fewest. CMV serostatus was the only immune exposure information available for the cohort. In a later analysis, HLA-associated TCR beta chains were found to be more clonally expanded and to have lower generation probabilities than equally common non-associated chains. When HLA alleles, especially DR and DQ, strongly co-occurred, TCR associations were difficult to assign to individual alleles. The cohort was sequenced for TCR beta chains only, and without alpha or paired-chain data the features that could be detected were limited. Some IMGT-functional V segments, including TRBV6-2 and TRBV6-3, could not be distinguished by the 87-base-pair reads and were therefore excluded. Some 16 rarely observed V segments, including chromosome 9 orphons, were excluded from the earlier analysis of several hundred of the donors because counts were too low. Most TCR sequences were observed very rarely across donors, whereas some public TCRs were present in many individuals. A group of highly shared sequence variants was considered likely to be a technical artifact of the sequencing pipeline. Most CMV-associated TCR beta chains appeared to be HLA-restricted in a later analysis, and the HLA associations seemed to be driven largely by CMV exposure. A further reported finding was that TCR beta sequences accurately predicted the HLA-A and HLA-B alleles for most subjects in the first cohort. A total of 150 or so TCR beta chains were listed by the study as associated with cytomegalovirus. An association between a missense DCLRE1C variant and V-gene and J-gene trimming of TCR beta chains was found in a later genetic analysis and replicated in an independent cohort. Linkage disequilibrium might explain the correlated functional status among segregating V segments, but an unknown experimental factor could not be excluded. Presence/absence analyses assumed roughly uniform sequencing depth across donors, an assumption that may not hold. In an earlier analysis of more than 500 of the donors, most TCR beta V segments appeared in productive rearrangements about 90% or about 30% of the time, broadly matching IMGT annotations. The authors suggested that the approach could potentially be extended to other disease states and immunological phenotypes. At a false discovery rate of 0.05, a later analysis linked under 20,000 TCR beta sequences to specific HLA alleles. HLA typing was unavailable for some donors at each locus, so association tests used only the typed subset. Compared with the approximately 720-donor mean, donors in an Asian-associated ancestry cluster had fewer N-insertions in productive TCRs, according to a later genetic analysis.

The method was the immunoSEQ multiplex PCR assay. A mixture of 60 forward primers for TCR Vbeta segments and 13 reverse primers for TCR Jbeta segments was used in the multiplex PCR. The CDR3 region of rearranged TCR beta genes was amplified from genomic DNA by a multiplex PCR assay. Amplified TCR beta libraries were sequenced as 87-base-pair reads on the Illumina HiSeq System. As for the original processing: A later analysis tallied 75 million to 95 million unique TCR beta chains across the approximately 670 repertoires, and around 9.9 million of those chains were shared by two or more donors. Raw reads were error-corrected and collapsed into unique sequences by a nearest-neighbor algorithm in which closely related sequences were merged to remove PCR and sequencing errors. Alignment of CDR3 sequences to IMGT reference sequences was used to assign V, D and J gene segments. For a sequence to be retained, a match of at least six nucleotides was required to both a V gene segment and a J gene segment. Rearrangements were called productive when the CDR3 lacked stop codons and stayed in frame with V and J; all others were non-productive. CDR3 was defined by IMGT convention, running from the second conserved V-encoded cysteine to the conserved J-encoded phenylalanine. The earlier analysis of 450 to 750 of the donors excluded any sequence lacking an unambiguous match to a single V gene segment. An earlier analysis of several hundred of the donors classified V segments as functional when productive rearrangements were above 56.7% and as segregating when the standard deviation between donors was above 5%. A statistical classification framework was built for diagnosing cytomegalovirus status from the catalog of TCR beta chain sequences. In a later analysis, V and J genes were assigned by comparing TCR nucleotide sequences against IMGT/GENE-DB human TR gene sequences. The TCRdist pipeline was used in a later analysis to assign CDR3 sequences and most-parsimonious VDJ recombination scenarios. In a later analysis, each TCR beta chain was defined by its CDR3 amino acid sequence together with its V-gene family, and reads lacking a unique V-gene family were excluded. As a way to deal with suspected cross-contamination and a sequencing artifact, a later analysis dropped 640 or so nucleotide sequences that were highly shared and had low generation probability. In a later analysis, a clonal expansion index was calculated for each public chain from normalized within-repertoire ranks of inferred template counts. In a later analysis, generation probabilities were computed using a VDJ recombination model fitted to out-of-frame rearrangements, and the results were checked against IGoR. Hypergeometric tests were used in a later analysis to score TCR-TCR, TCR-HLA and TCR-CMV co-occurrence, with a repertoire-size bias correction applied to the TCR pairs. False discovery rates were estimated in a later analysis by permuting HLA or CMV assignments 20 times. In a later analysis, co-occurring TCRs were grouped with DBSCAN, and TCRdist sequence similarity was added when clustering was performed within HLA-allele-positive subsets. For co-occurrence clustering, repertoires with fewer than 30,000 or more than 120,000 public chains were excluded, along with roughly 5 repertoires with anomalous nucleotide sharing. The source is immuneACCESS, and TCRdb retained only in-frame sequences with V and J called. Part of the clones is not carried over; for the studies checked, unresolved V genes explain less than half of this, and the remainder is unexplained. The V and J calls and clone size come from that table; D and trimming were worked out from the DNA. This sample gives 200,000 or so clones in total; 60% to 80% of them show up just once. In total, the top ten clones hold just under 3% of the sample.

The cohort comprised approximately 700 healthy bone marrow donors. All cohort members were sampled while nominally healthy, although unrecorded immune exposures were likely present. The donor tested CMV seronegative, placing the donor among the 350 to 400 seronegative members of the cohort. A peripheral blood sample was collected from each donor, and TCR beta sequencing was performed on peripheral blood mononuclear cells. The Qiagen DNeasy Blood Extraction Kit was used to extract genomic DNA from the blood cell samples. This clonotype was sampled from a woman in her twenties or thirties in good health and CMV-seronegative. The V and J genes are TRBV11-2 and TRBJ1-2; a stretch of 9 junction bases matches TRBD1. Sample: PBMCs. The DNA reads as follows: TGTGCCAGCAGCCCGCGGACAGGGGCGAACTATGGCTACACCTTC. Translated, this gives CASSPRTGANYGYTF.